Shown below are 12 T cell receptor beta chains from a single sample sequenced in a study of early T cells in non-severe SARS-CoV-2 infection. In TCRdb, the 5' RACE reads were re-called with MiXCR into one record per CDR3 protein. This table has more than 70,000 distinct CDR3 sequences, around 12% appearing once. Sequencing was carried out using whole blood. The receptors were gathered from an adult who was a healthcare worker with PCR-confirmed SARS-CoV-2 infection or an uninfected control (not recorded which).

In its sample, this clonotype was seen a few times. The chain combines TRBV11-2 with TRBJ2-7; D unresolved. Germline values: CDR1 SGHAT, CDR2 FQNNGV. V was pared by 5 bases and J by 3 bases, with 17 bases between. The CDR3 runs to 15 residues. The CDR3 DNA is TGTGCCAGCAGCCCCCTGGGCTTCTCTAACTACGAGCAGTACTTC. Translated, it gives CASSPLGFSNYEQYF.

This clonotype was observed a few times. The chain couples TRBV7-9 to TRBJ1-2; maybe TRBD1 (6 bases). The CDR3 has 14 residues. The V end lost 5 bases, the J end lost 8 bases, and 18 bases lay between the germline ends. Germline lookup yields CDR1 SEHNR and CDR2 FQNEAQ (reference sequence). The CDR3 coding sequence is TGTGCCAGCAGCCCCCCCCCACAGGGATCAGGCTACACCTTC. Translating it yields CASSPPPQGSGYTF.

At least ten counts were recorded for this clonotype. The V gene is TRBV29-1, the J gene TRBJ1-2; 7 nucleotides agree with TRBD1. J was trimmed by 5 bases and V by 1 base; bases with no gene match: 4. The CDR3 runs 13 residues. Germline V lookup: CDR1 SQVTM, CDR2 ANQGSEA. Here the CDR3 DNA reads TGCAGCGTTGAAGGGACAGGTGATTATGGCTACACCTTC. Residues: CSVEGTGDYGYTF.

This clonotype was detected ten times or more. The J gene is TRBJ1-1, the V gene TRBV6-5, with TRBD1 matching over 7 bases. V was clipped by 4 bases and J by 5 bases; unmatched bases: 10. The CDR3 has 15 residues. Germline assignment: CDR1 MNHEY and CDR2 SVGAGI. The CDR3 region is CASSSLTGWGTEAFF. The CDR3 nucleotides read TGTGCCAGCAGTTCATTGACAGGGTGGGGGACTGAAGCTTTCTTT.

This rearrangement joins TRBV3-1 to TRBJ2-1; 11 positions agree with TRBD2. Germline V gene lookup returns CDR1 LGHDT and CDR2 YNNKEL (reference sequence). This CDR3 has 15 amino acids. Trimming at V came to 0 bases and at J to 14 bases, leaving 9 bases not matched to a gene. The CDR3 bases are TGTGCCAGCAGCCAAGATACCCTAGCGGGAGGCCTAAAGTTCTTC. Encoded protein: CASSQDTLAGGLKFF.

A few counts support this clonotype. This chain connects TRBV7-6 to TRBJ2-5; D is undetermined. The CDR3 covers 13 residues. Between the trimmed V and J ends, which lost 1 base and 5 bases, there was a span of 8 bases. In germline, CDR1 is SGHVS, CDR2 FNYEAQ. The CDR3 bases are TGTGCCAGCAGCTTAGGCCCTGGGGAGACCCAGTACTTC. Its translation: CASSLGPGETQYF.

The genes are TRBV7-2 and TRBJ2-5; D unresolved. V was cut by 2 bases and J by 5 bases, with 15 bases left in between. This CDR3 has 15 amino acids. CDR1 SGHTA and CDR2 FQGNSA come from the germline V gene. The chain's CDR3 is CASSLHPTPGETQYF. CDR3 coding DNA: TGTGCCAGCAGCTTACACCCAACTCCGGGTGAGACCCAGTACTTC.

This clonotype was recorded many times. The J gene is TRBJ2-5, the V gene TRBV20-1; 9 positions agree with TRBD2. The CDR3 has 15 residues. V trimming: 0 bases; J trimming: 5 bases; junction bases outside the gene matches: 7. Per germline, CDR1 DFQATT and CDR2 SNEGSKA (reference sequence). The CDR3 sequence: CSARDPSGRKETQYF. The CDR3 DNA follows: TGCAGTGCTAGAGATCCGAGCGGGAGGAAGGAGACCCAGTACTTC.

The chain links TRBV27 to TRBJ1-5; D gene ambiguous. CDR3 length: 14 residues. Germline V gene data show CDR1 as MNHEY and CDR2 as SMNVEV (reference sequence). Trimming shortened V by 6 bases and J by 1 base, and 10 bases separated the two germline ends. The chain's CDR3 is CASRDLGSNQPQHF. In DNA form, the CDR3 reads TGTGCCAGCAGGGACTTGGGAAGCAATCAGCCCCAGCATTTT.

This CDR3 is CASSALAGEGRNEQFF. CDR3 DNA: TGTGCCAGCAGCGCCTTAGCGGGAGAGGGAAGAAATGAGCAGTTCTTC. The gene calls are TRBV7-9 and TRBJ2-1; 9 bases fit TRBD2. The germline V gene has CDR1 SEHNR and CDR2 FQNEAQ (reference sequence). The CDR3 totals 16 residues. The ends lost 5 bases at V and 7 bases at J; junction bases unmatched: 12.

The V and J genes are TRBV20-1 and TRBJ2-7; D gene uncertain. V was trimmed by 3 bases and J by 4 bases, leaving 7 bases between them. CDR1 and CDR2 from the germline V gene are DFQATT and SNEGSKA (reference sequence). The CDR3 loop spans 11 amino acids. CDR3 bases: TGCAGTGCTAGCCTTGTTTACGAGCAGTACTTC. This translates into CSASLVYEQYF.

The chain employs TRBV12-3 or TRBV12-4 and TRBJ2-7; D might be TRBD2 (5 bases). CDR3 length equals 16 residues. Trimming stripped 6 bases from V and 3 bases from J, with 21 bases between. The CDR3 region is CASSAGVGSRDYEQYF. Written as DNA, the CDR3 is TGTGCCAGCAGCGCCGGCGTTGGGTCCCGGGACTACGAGCAGTACTTC.